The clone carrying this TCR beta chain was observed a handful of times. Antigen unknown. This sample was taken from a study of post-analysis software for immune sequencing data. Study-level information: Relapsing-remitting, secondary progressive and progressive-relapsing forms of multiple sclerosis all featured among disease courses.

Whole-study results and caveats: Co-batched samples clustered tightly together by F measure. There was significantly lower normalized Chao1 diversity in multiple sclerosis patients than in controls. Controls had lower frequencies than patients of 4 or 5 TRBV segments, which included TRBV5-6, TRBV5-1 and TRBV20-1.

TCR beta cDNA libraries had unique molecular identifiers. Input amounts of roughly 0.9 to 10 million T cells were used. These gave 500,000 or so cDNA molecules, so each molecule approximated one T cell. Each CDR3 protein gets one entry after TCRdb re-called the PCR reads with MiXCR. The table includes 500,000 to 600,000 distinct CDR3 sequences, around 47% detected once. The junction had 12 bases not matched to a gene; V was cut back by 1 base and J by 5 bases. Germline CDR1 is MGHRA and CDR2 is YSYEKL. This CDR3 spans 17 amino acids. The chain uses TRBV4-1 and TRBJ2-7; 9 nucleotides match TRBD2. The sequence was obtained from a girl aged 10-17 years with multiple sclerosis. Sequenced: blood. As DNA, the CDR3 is TGCGCCAGCAGCCAAGTTGGCGGGAGGGCCTTGGAGAACGAGCAGTACTTC. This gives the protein CASSQVGGRALENEQYF.